The present T cell receptor (beta chain) was sequenced within a study of blood T cell repertoires in COVID-19. Study in general: Both acute and convalescent COVID-19 samples were obtained from the United States, Italy and Spain.

Sequenced by immunoSEQ multiplex PCR; TCRdb stores in-frame clones only, minus some. Among around 270,000 clones listed, roughly 84% were seen once. The CDR3 is made up of 16 amino acids. The V and J ends lost 4 bases and 2 bases, in that order; junction bases with no gene match: 4. CDR1 and CDR2 from the germline V gene are SGHVS and FNYEAQ. The sequence was obtained from a person aged 65-85 years with COVID-19, enrolled during active disease. The rearrangement links TRBV7-6 to TRBJ2-7, with 14 bases fitting TRBD2. Sequences were obtained from peripheral blood. In DNA form, the CDR3 reads TGTGCCAGCAGCTACGGACTAGCGGGGGGTCCCTACGAGCAGTACTTC. It yields the protein CASSYGLAGGPYEQYF.